This T cell receptor beta chain stems from a study of T cell changes during pregnancy in multiple sclerosis. J gave up 2 bases and V 5 bases, and 12 bases lay outside the gene matches. This CDR3 is built from 16 residues. Germline V gives CDR1 MDHEN, CDR2 SYDVKM. The assay was immunoSEQ multiplex PCR, and TCRdb's table has in-frame clones only and misses some. The data show 55,000 to 65,000 clones, with roughly 93% seen just once and approximately 2% held by the top ten. The receptor was derived from a female donor with multiple sclerosis, enrolled in a pregnancy study. Sample: peripheral blood, taken after pregnancy. The chain carries TRBV28 and TRBJ2-7; 7 nucleotides match TRBD1. The CDR3 region has the DNA TGTGCCAGCAGTCCCCGAACATCTGGACAGGCCTACGAGCAGTACTTC. The encoded protein is CASSPRTSGQAYEQYF.